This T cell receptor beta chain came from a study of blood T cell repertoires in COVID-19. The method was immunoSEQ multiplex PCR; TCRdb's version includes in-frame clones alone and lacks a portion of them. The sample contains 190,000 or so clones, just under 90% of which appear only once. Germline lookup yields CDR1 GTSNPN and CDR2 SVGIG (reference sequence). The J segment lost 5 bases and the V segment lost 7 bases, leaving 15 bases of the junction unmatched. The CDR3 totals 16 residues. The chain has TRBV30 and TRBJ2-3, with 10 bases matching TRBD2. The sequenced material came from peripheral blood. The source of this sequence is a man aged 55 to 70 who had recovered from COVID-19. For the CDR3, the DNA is TGTGCCTTTGGTCTAGCGGGAGCCCCGGGGAGAGATACGCAGTATTTT. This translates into CAFGLAGAPGRDTQYF.